This TCR beta chain derives from a study of shared clonotypes between healthy human individuals. Across the study: Per-donor plates numbered three CD4 naive, three CD4 memory, two CD8 naive and one CD8 memory. Overall study results and limits: Estimated richness values were generally larger in naive subsets than in memory subsets.

The sorted-subset replicate PCRs were given 200 ng DNA, which is 25,000 to 35,000 T cell genomes. Assay used: immunoSEQ multiplex PCR; TCRdb lists only in-frame clones, some missing. The data show some 550,000 clones, with approximately 97% seen just once and roughly 0.055% held by the top ten. The CDR3 is 16 amino acids. V lost 0 bases to trimming and J lost 0 bases, with 12 bases between them. The germline V gene has CDR1 MGHRA and CDR2 YSYEKL. A single count supports this clone. Its antigen is as yet unknown. Memory CD4+ cells were the fraction left after CD45RA+ naive selection. The TCR comes from a woman in her twenties or thirties in good health. V and J are TRBV4-1 and TRBJ2-7; D may correspond to TRBD1 or TRBD2 (5 bases each). Sequencing used naive CD4+ T cells sorted from blood. Stated subset: CD45RA+ positively selected. The CDR3 loop is CASSQDGTVSSYEQYF. The CDR3 bases are TGCGCCAGCAGCCAAGATGGGACGGTGAGCTCCTACGAGCAGTACTTC.